One sample yielded the 20 T cell receptor beta chains listed below, sequenced in a study of blood T cell repertoires in COVID-19. Profiling relied on immunoSEQ multiplex PCR, and the TCRdb table lists in-frame clones only, not all of them. The sample carries 300,000 to 400,000 clones, under 95% recorded once. The sequencing input was PBMCs or T cells enriched from blood (not recorded which). These receptor sequences come from a man aged 55 to 69 who had recovered from COVID-19.

This clone was recorded once. This rearrangement joins TRBV7-9 to TRBJ2-3, with D possibly being TRBD2 (6 bases). V lost 6 bases and J lost 4, with 23 bases in between. Germline V CDR1 and CDR2: SEHNR, FQNEAQ (reference sequence). The CDR3 consists of 17 residues. CDR3 region: CASRGRLAVAESDTQYF. The CDR3 nucleotides are TGTGCCAGCAGGGGACGCTTAGCGGTTGCTGAATCAGATACGCAGTATTTT.

The DNA of the CDR3 is TGTGCCATCCGTTACCCCGGGGATACTGGCTACACCTTC. It codes for CAIRYPGDTGYTF. V usage is TRBV12-3 or TRBV12-4 and J usage is TRBJ1-2; D remains unclear. Between the trimmed V and J ends, which lost 10 bases and 7 bases, there was a span of 19 bases. This CDR3 is 13 amino acids long.

V usage is TRBV4-1 and J usage is TRBJ1-4; D ambiguous. V lost 0 bases and J 8 bases, leaving 19 bases between the germline ends. In germline, CDR1 is MGHRA, CDR2 YSYEKL. The CDR3 has 17 residues. The CDR3 sequence is CASSQEIRPNSWEKLFF. CDR3 DNA sequence: TGCGCCAGCAGCCAAGAAATCCGACCTAACAGTTGGGAAAAACTGTTTTTT.

This clone was picked up a small number of times. The chain has TRBV19 and TRBJ1-5; possible D gene TRBD1, 6 bases. Per germline, CDR1 LNHDA and CDR2 SQIVND (reference sequence). The CDR3 is 15 residues long. Trimming stripped 2 bases from V and 5 bases from J, with 13 bases between. The CDR3 protein is CASSITGTQYQPQHF. The CDR3 DNA reads TGTGCCAGTAGTATAACCGGGACACAGTATCAGCCCCAGCATTTT.

V usage is TRBV5-1 and J usage is TRBJ2-3, with unresolved D. V was trimmed by 0 bases and J by 4 bases, leaving 6 bases between them. Germline V gives CDR1 SGHRS, CDR2 YFSETQ. The CDR3 loop spans 13 amino acids. The CDR3 is CASSLDASDTQYF. The CDR3 coding sequence is TGCGCCAGCAGCTTGGACGCGTCAGATACGCAGTATTTT.

The chain has TRBV7-6 and TRBJ2-3, with 8 positions matching TRBD2. The CDR3 runs 15 residues. From germline, CDR1 is SGHVS and CDR2 FNYEAQ. J gave up 0 bases and V 5 bases, and 4 bases lay outside the gene matches. CDR3 nucleotides: TGTGCCAGCAGCCGGGGGACTAGTAGCACAGATACGCAGTATTTT. Translating it yields CASSRGTSSTDTQYF.

J is TRBJ1-5 and V is TRBV6-1; 8 bases line up with TRBD1. The CDR3 sequence is 16 residues long. CDR1 is MNHNS and CDR2 is SASEGT in the germline V gene. J gave up 5 bases and V 4 bases, and 10 bases lay outside the gene matches. The CDR3 DNA follows: TGTGCCAGCAGTGTGACCGGACAGGGCGGGTATCAGCCCCAGCATTTT. Translated, it gives CASSVTGQGGYQPQHF.

The chain recombines TRBV15 with TRBJ2-3, with TRBD1 identical over 7 bases. Germline V lookup: CDR1 LNHNV, CDR2 YYDKDF (reference sequence). J lost 2 bases, V lost 5 bases, and 10 bases had no gene match. The length of the CDR3 is 16 residues. CDR3 in amino acids: CATSARFGTVTDTQYF. Written as DNA, the CDR3 is TGTGCCACCAGCGCCAGATTTGGGACAGTCACAGATACGCAGTATTTT.

This clone was seen only once. This chain connects TRBV30 to TRBJ2-7; TRBD1 aligns across 11 bases. Germline V gene data show CDR1 as GTSNPN and CDR2 as SVGIG (reference sequence). Losses at the gene ends were 2 bases for V and 2 bases for J; bases not matched to a gene: 5. This CDR3 contains 15 residues. This CDR3 reads CAWSIGTGGAYEQYF. CDR3 bases: TGTGCCTGGAGTATCGGGACAGGGGGGGCCTACGAGCAGTACTTC.

V and J are TRBV5-1 and TRBJ2-3; 9 positions agree with TRBD1. Germline values: CDR1 SGHRS, CDR2 YFSETQ. The trim removed 4 bases at V and 0 bases at J, leaving 3 bases unmatched. The CDR3 is made up of 15 amino acids. CDR3 residues: CASSTGQGSTDTQYF. CDR3 nucleotides: TGCGCCAGCAGCACGGGACAGGGTAGCACAGATACGCAGTATTTT.

The chain links TRBV11-2 to TRBJ2-1, with TRBD2 matching over 10 bases. Trimming took 4 bases from V and 4 from J; bases not matched to a gene: 4. The CDR3 covers 15 residues. CDR1 is SGHAT, CDR2 FQNNGV, per germline. CDR3 DNA: TGTGCCAGCAGCTCCGGGACTAGCGATTACAATGAGCAGTTCTTC. Amino acids: CASSSGTSDYNEQFF.

The CDR3 coding sequence is TGTGCCTGGAGGCTCCCGAGGGGGGGCCTCCCCGGGGAGCTGTTTTTT. This encodes CAWRLPRGGLPGELFF. This chain links TRBV30 with TRBJ2-2; a possible D gene is TRBD2 (7 bases). Per the germline V gene, CDR1 is GTSNPN and CDR2 is SVGIG (reference sequence). The CDR3 covers 16 residues. V was clipped by 3 bases and J by 6 bases, with 20 bases between them.

This clone was seen a handful of times. This rearrangement joins TRBV11-2 to TRBJ2-5, with D perhaps matching TRBD1 (6 bases). V lost 5 bases and J 7 bases, leaving 23 bases between the germline ends. Germline V gene sequence: CDR1 SGHAT, CDR2 FQNNGV. The CDR3 sequence is 16 residues long. In DNA form, the CDR3 reads TGTGCCAGCAGCCCCCTACAGGGCACTCCGGGTCTGACCCAGTACTTC. Amino acid sequence: CASSPLQGTPGLTQYF.

The chain is built from TRBV18 and TRBJ2-7, with D maybe TRBD2 (6 bases). V was cut by 3 bases and J by 4 bases, with 10 bases left in between. Germline CDR1 reads KGHSH; CDR2 reads LQKENI. This CDR3 spans 13 amino acids. The CDR3 loop reads CASSPSGGYEQYF. As DNA, the CDR3 is TGTGCCAGCTCACCTTCCGGGGGTTACGAGCAGTACTTC.

This sequence joins TRBV5-1 and TRBJ2-7; TRBD2 aligns across 9 bases. CDR3 size: 15 residues. Looked up from germline, CDR1 is SGHRS and CDR2 is YFSETQ. The V gene end was trimmed by 0 bases and the J gene end by 3 bases; junction bases not matched to a gene: 4. The CDR3 loop is CASSLEAGGLYEQYF. CDR3 DNA sequence: TGCGCCAGCAGCTTGGAAGCGGGGGGACTCTACGAGCAGTACTTC. Full variable domain (missing parts from reference TRBV5-1 and TRBJ2-7): KAGVTQTPRYLIKTRGQQVTLSCSPISGHRSVSWYQQTPGQGLQFLFEYFSETQRNKGNFPGRFSGRQFSNSRSEMNVSTLELGDSALYLCASSLEAGGLYEQYFGPGTRLTVT.

The chain carries TRBV6-6 and TRBJ2-7; 9 bases match TRBD2. Germline V gene lookup returns CDR1 MNHNY and CDR2 SVGAGI (reference sequence). This CDR3 spans 14 amino acids. The ends lost 5 bases at V and 2 bases at J; junction bases unmatched: 4. CDR3 sequence (DNA): TGTGCCAGCAGTCAAGCGGGGGGACCCTACGAGCAGTACTTC. This encodes CASSQAGGPYEQYF.

The chain carries TRBV19 and TRBJ2-1; no clear D gene. From germline, CDR1 is LNHDA and CDR2 SQIVND (reference sequence). The ends were cut back, 7 bases at V and 3 bases at J, with 22 bases in the middle. This CDR3 is 17 amino acids long. The DNA for the CDR3 is TGTGCCAGTAAGAAGTCATCGAACTCTGACATCTACAATGAGCAGTTCTTC. This gives the protein CASKKSSNSDIYNEQFF.

This sequence joins TRBV28 and TRBJ1-1; maybe TRBD1 (6 bases). This CDR3 has 16 residues. Between the trimmed V and J ends, which lost 4 bases and 4 bases, there was a span of 19 bases. CDR1 and CDR2 from the germline V gene are MDHEN and SYDVKM. The CDR3 protein is CASSSPFGGGGTEAFF. The CDR3 region has the DNA TGTGCCAGCAGTTCCCCCTTCGGGGGAGGGGGCACTGAAGCTTTCTTT. Full variable domain (rest looked up from reference TRBV28 and TRBJ1-1): DVKVTQSSRYLVKRTGEKVFLECVQDMDHENMFWYRQDPGLGLRLIYFSYDVKMKEKGDIPEGYSVSREKKERFSLILESASTNQTSMYLCASSSPFGGGGTEAFFGQGTRLTVV.

The V and J genes are TRBV5-8 and TRBJ1-6, with D possibly matching TRBD1 (5 bases). V lost 4 bases and J 6 bases, leaving 14 bases between the germline ends. Germline V gene sequence: CDR1 SGHTS, CDR2 YDEGEE. The CDR3 extends over 15 amino acids. The CDR3 DNA sequence: TGTGCCAGCAGCCTCCTTCTAAGGGGTAATTCACCCCTCCACTTT. The encoded protein is CASSLLLRGNSPLHF.

This chain links TRBV5-4 with TRBJ1-1, with D maybe TRBD1 (5 bases). The CDR3 consists of 15 residues. Germline V lookup: CDR1 SGHNT, CDR2 YYREEE (reference sequence). V was trimmed by 6 bases and J by 1 base, leaving 16 bases between them. CDR3 region: CASINGGRGNTEAFF. The CDR3 nucleotides are TGTGCCAGCATCAACGGGGGGAGAGGGAACACTGAAGCTTTCTTT. Complete variable domain (other parts from reference TRBV5-4 and TRBJ1-1): ETGVTQSPTHLIKTRGQQVTLRCSSQSGHNTVSWYQQALGQGPQFIFQYYREEENGRGNFPPRFSGLQFPNYSSELNVNALELDDSALYLCASINGGRGNTEAFFGQGTRLTVV.